Below are 15 T cell receptor beta chains sequenced from a single sample in a study of cytomegalovirus exposure and HLA in healthy donors. Measured with immunoSEQ multiplex PCR; TCRdb has only the in-frame clones, and not every one. The top ten hold about 2% of the sample, which has approximately 120,000 clones, 88% seen once. Sequencing input: PBMCs. The origin of the receptors is a woman younger than 35 in good health and CMV-seronegative.

This chain connects TRBV9 to TRBJ2-5; a possible D gene is TRBD1 (6 bases). V was shortened by 1 base and J by 1 base, with 8 bases between the two germline ends. There are 14 residues in the CDR3. Germline assignment: CDR1 SGDLS and CDR2 YYNGEE. CDR3 protein: CASSVQDSQETQYF. As DNA, the CDR3 is TGTGCCAGCAGCGTACAGGACAGCCAAGAGACCCAGTACTTC.

The chain couples TRBV4-3 to TRBJ2-1, with 8 bases that match TRBD2. The CDR3 totals 16 residues. V was clipped by 3 bases and J by 10 bases; unmatched bases: 14. CDR1 and CDR2 (germline): LGHNA, YSLEER. The CDR3 loop is CASSHQPGTRVKEQFF. The CDR3 DNA follows: TGCGCCAGCAGCCATCAACCCGGGACTAGAGTTAAGGAGCAGTTCTTC.

In this sample, this clone turned up once. This chain uses TRBV5-4 with TRBJ2-1; possible D gene TRBD2, 7 bases. The CDR3 sequence is 16 residues long. The V gene lost 5 bases and the J gene lost 2 bases, with 17 bases spanning the gap. CDR1 is SGHNT, CDR2 YYREEE, per germline (reference sequence). The CDR3 DNA follows: TGTGCCAGCAGGTCCGGAGGGGGGGCGACCTACAATGAGCAGTTCTTC. Protein sequence: CASRSGGGATYNEQFF.

The DNA for the CDR3 is TGTGCCAGCAGCCAAGAAGATACTAGTTCCCCAGATACGCAGTATTTT. It translates to CASSQEDTSSPDTQYF. The chain is built from TRBV4-2 and TRBJ2-3, with D possibly being TRBD2 (5 bases). Trimming left V 0 bases short and J 4 bases short, with 14 bases between. This CDR3 contains 16 residues. Per the germline V gene, CDR1 is LGHNA and CDR2 is YNFKEQ.

This chain links TRBV4-3 with TRBJ1-4; D is perhaps TRBD1 (6 bases). The V end was cut by 1 base, the J end by 4 bases, with 16 bases between. The CDR3 totals 17 residues. Germline V gives CDR1 LGHNA, CDR2 YSLEER. The CDR3 sequence is CASSQVMREGVNEKLFF. The CDR3 nucleotides read TGCGCCAGCAGCCAAGTTATGAGGGAGGGGGTTAATGAAAAACTGTTTTTT.

This chain joins TRBV5-4 and TRBJ2-5, with 12 bases lining up with TRBD2. CDR1 is SGHNT, CDR2 YYREEE, per germline (reference sequence). The CDR3 is made up of 16 amino acids. Losses at the gene ends were 0 bases for V and 5 bases for J; bases not matched to a gene: 5. This CDR3 is CASSLALAGGLETQYF. The CDR3 DNA reads as TGTGCCAGCAGCTTGGCGCTAGCGGGGGGGTTGGAGACCCAGTACTTC.

The DNA of the CDR3 is TGTGCCAGCAGTTTTCGGGGGAATGGCTACACCTTC. It codes for CASSFRGNGYTF. V and J are TRBV28 and TRBJ1-2, with a weak D call TRBD1 (5 bases). The CDR3 totals 12 residues. Deletions cut 3 bases from V and 6 bases from J, with 8 bases between. CDR1 and CDR2 from the germline V gene are MDHEN and SYDVKM.

The chain recombines TRBV6-5 with TRBJ2-1; 12 bases are shared with TRBD2. The CDR3 extends over 15 amino acids. The trim removed 6 bases at V and 2 bases at J, leaving 2 bases unmatched. Germline CDR1 and CDR2: MNHEY and SVGAGI. For the CDR3, the DNA is TGTGCCAGCAGCGGGACTAGCGGGCCCTACAATGAGCAGTTCTTC. This gives the protein CASSGTSGPYNEQFF.

This sequence joins TRBV20-1 and TRBJ2-7; TRBD1 aligns across 7 bases. CDR1 and CDR2 from the germline V gene are DFQATT and SNEGSKA (reference sequence). The CDR3 spans 11 residues. V shed 6 bases, J shed 6 bases, and the junction held 5 bases outside the gene matches. This CDR3 is CSAPDRVEQYF. The CDR3 nucleotides read TGCAGTGCCCCCGACAGGGTCGAGCAGTACTTC.

This chain joins TRBV4-1 and TRBJ1-2; the match to TRBD1 covers 7 bases. The trim removed 0 bases at V and 8 bases at J, leaving 9 bases unmatched. The CDR3 has 15 residues. CDR1 MGHRA and CDR2 YSYEKL come from the germline V gene. The CDR3 nucleotides read TGCGCCAGCAGCCAAGATTTTCCCGGGACAGAGGGCTACACCTTC. It yields the protein CASSQDFPGTEGYTF.

Concerning this clone: An end of the junction does not agree with germline; a read error may underlie this. The chain combines TRBV7-9 with TRBJ2-1, with 10 bases that match TRBD2. CDR3 length equals 15 residues. CDR1 is SEHNR and CDR2 is FQNEAQ in the germline V gene (reference sequence). CDR3 in amino acids: CASSLAGVVYNEQFF. As DNA, the CDR3 is TGTGCCAGCAGCCTAGCGGGAGTGGTCTACAATGAGCAGTTCTTC.

This sequence joins TRBV10-3 and TRBJ2-2; 10 bases fit TRBD2. CDR3 length: 17 amino acids. The trim removed 3 bases at V and 5 bases at J, leaving 9 bases unmatched. CDR1 and CDR2 (germline): ENHRY, SYGVKD. The CDR3 sequence is CAISEVASGGETGELFF. The CDR3 nucleotides are TGTGCCATCAGTGAAGTGGCTAGCGGGGGAGAAACCGGGGAGCTGTTTTTT.

V and J are TRBV30 and TRBJ1-2; unclear D gene. The germline CDR1 and CDR2 sequences are GTSNPN and SVGIG (reference sequence). This CDR3 contains 14 residues. Trimming shortened V by 8 bases and J by 4 bases, and 20 bases separated the two germline ends. The CDR3 region has the DNA TGTGCCGGCCCTTTTCAAGGTGGAGGCTATGGCTACACCTTC. Translating it yields CAGPFQGGGYGYTF.

The rearrangement uses TRBV7-2 and TRBJ2-3; 10 bases fit TRBD2. Per germline, CDR1 SGHTA and CDR2 FQGNSA. The ends lost 6 bases at V and 2 bases at J; junction bases unmatched: 5. The length of the CDR3 is 15 residues. CDR3 DNA: TGTGCCAGCAGATCAGCGGGAGGGCCCACAGATACGCAGTATTTT. Residues: CASRSAGGPTDTQYF.

The chain links TRBV6-6 to TRBJ1-2, with D maybe TRBD1 (6 bases). The CDR3 spans 13 residues. Per the germline V gene, CDR1 is MNHNY and CDR2 is SVGAGI (reference sequence). Trimming stripped 7 bases from V and 6 bases from J, with 15 bases between. As DNA, the CDR3 is TGTGCCAGCACCCCCGGGACAATGCATGGCTACACCTTC. The encoded protein is CASTPGTMHGYTF.